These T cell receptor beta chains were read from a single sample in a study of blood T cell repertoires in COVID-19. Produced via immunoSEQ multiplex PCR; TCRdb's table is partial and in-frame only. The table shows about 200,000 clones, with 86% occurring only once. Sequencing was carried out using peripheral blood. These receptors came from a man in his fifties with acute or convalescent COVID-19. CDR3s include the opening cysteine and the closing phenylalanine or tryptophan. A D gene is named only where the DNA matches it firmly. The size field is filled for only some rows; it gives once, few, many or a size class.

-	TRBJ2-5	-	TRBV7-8	TGTGCCAGCAGCTTAGGGGGAGGGGGAGAGACCCAGTACTTC	CASSLGGGGETQYF
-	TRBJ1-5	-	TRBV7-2	TGTGCCAGCAGCTTGCATTACAGTCCAGGGTCCCATCAGCCCCAGCATTTT	CASSLHYSPGSHQPQHF
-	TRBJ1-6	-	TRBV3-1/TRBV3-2	TGTGCCAGCAGCCATGGAACCGGGAGCTATAATTCACCCCTCCACTTT	CASSHGTGSYNSPLHF
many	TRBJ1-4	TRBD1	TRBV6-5	TGTGCCAGCATCGGGACAGCCCCTAGGGAACTGTTTTTT	CASIGTAPRELFF
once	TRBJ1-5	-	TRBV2	TGTGCCAGCAGAGAGGCGGTTAGCAATCAGCCCCAGCATTTT	CASREAVSNQPQHF
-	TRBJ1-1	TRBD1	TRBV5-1	TGCGCCAGCAGTCTTATGAGGACAGGGATCGTGAACACTGAAGCTTTCTTT	CASSLMRTGIVNTEAFF
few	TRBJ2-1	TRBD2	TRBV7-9	TGTGCCAGCAGCCCTAGGCCCAGCGGGGCCTACAATGAGCAGTTCTTC	CASSPRPSGAYNEQFF
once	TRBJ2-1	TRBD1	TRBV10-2	TGCGCCAGCAGAAACGGACAGGTTCTCTACAATGAGCAGTTCTTC	CASRNGQVLYNEQFF
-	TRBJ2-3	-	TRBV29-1	TGCAGCGCCGGAGGGCATGCGGCCTTCACAGATACGCAGTATTTT	CSAGGHAAFTDTQYF
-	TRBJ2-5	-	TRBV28	TGTGCCAGCAGTTGGGGCAACAGGGAAGAGACCCAGTACTTC	CASSWGNREETQYF
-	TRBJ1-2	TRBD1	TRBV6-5	TGTGCCAGCAGTTACGGCACAGGGGTAAGGGAAGGCTACACCTTC	CASSYGTGVREGYTF
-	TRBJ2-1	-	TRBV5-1	TGCGCCAGCAGCTTGGCCGCGGACAATGAGCAGTTCTTC	CASSLAADNEQFF
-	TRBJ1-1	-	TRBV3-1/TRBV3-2	TGTGCCAGCAGCCCCCCCCTGACTCTCACTGAAGCTTTCTTT	CASSPPLTLTEAFF
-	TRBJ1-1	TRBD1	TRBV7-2	TGTGCCAGCACCCTCGGGACAGGGGCCGGGACTGAAGCTTTCTTT	CASTLGTGAGTEAFF
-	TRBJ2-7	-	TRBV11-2	TGTGCCAGCAGCCCCGAGGTGGTACAAACCTACGAGCAGTACTTC	CASSPEVVQTYEQYF
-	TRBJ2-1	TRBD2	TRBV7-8	TGTGCCAGCAGCGCCCTAGCGGGGGTGGGTGTTGAGCAGTTCTTC	CASSALAGVGVEQFF
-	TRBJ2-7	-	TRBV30	TGTGCCTGGACATGGCAGGGGATCGACGAGCAGTACTTC	CAWTWQGIDEQYF
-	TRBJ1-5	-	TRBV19	TGTGCCAGTAGTATAGGCAGGGCCAGCAATCAGCCCCAGCATTTT	CASSIGRASNQPQHF
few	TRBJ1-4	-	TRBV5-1	TGCGCCAGCAGAGCGGCGTCCGGCGAAAAACTGTTTTTT	CASRAASGEKLFF
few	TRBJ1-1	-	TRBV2	TGTGCCAGCAGTGGTCAGGCCTATGAAGCTTTCTTT	CASSGQAYEAFF
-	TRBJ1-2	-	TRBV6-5	TGTGCCAGCAGTTTCACAACAGGTGGCTATGGCTACACCTTC	CASSFTTGGYGYTF
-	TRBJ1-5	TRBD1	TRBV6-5	TGTGCCAGCAGATTAGGACAGGGGGATCAGCCCCAGCATTTT	CASRLGQGDQPQHF
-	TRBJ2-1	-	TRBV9	TGTGCCAGCAGCGTAGATGTTGGAGGAACGGCTAGCCTCAATGAGCAGTTCTTC	CASSVDVGGTASLNEQFF
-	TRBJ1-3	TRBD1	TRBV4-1	TGCGCCAGCAGCCAAGGACAGGGGGCGTCTGGAAACACCATATATTTT	CASSQGQGASGNTIYF